These T cell receptor beta chains were read from a single sample in a study of cytomegalovirus exposure and HLA in healthy donors. Data came from immunoSEQ multiplex PCR; TCRdb stores just in-frame clones and leaves some out. The sample has more than 100,000 clones, around 80% seen once. The sample taken for sequencing was PBMCs. The source of these receptors is a middle-aged man in good health and CMV-seronegative. Both conserved end residues are part of each CDR3. D genes are given only for firm matches. A clone size is listed for some rows: how often the clone was seen (once, few, many), or a class if it is expanded.

DNA	CDR3	J	D	size	V
TGTGCCATCAGTTGGGACACTGAGATAACTGAAGCTTTCTTT	CAISWDTEITEAFF	TRBJ1-1	-	-	TRBV10-3
TGTGCCAGCTGGGCTAGCGGGTACTACAATGAGCAGTTCTTC	CASWASGYYNEQFF	TRBJ2-1	TRBD2	-	TRBV28
TGCGCCAGCAGCCAACTACTCCGGGACAGGGCTTTTCGCTTT	CASSQLLRDRAFRF	TRBJ2-3	TRBD1	-	TRBV4-1
TGTGCCAGCAGCTCGGGACTAGCGGGGGGCAGTGAGCAGTTCTTC	CASSSGLAGGSEQFF	TRBJ2-1	TRBD2	-	TRBV5-8
TGCGCCAGTCAGGGGACGGAGACCCAGTACTTC	CASQGTETQYF	TRBJ2-5	-	few	TRBV5-1
TGTGCCAGTAGGGCGGCAGGGTACTCCTACGAGCAGTACTTC	CASRAAGYSYEQYF	TRBJ2-7	-	-	TRBV19
TGTGCCAGCAGCCCCTTCACAGGCTATACAGAGACCCAGTACTTC	CASSPFTGYTETQYF	TRBJ2-5	-	-	TRBV7-9
TGTGCCAGCGAGGGGGCTGGGGATGAGCAGTTCTTC	CASEGAGDEQFF	TRBJ2-1	TRBD1	-	TRBV5-5
TGTGCCGGGACAGGGCGAGAGACCCAGTACTTC	CAGTGRETQYF	TRBJ2-5	TRBD1	-	TRBV14
TGTGCCAGCAGGGGACCAGGGGCCTACGAGCAGTACTTC	CASRGPGAYEQYF	TRBJ2-7	-	few	TRBV6-5
TGTGCCAGCAGCGCCCCGGGACTAGCGTACAATGAGCAGTTCTTC	CASSAPGLAYNEQFF	TRBJ2-1	TRBD2	-	TRBV9
TGCGCCAGCAGATTCACAGGGACAGGACTTTCCGGGGAGCTGTTTTTT	CASRFTGTGLSGELFF	TRBJ2-2	TRBD1	-	TRBV5-1
TGTGCCAGCAGCGCGACAGGCGGGGGGATTACGTCAAGGAATTCACCCCTCCACTTT	CASSATGGGITSRNSPLHF	TRBJ1-6	-	-	TRBV7-6
TGTGCCAGCAGCTTCGGGACAGGGGTTAGTCAGCCCCAGCATTTT	CASSFGTGVSQPQHF	TRBJ1-5	TRBD1	-	TRBV7-9
TGTGCCAGCAGCTCCCCGGATACGCAGTATTTT	CASSSPDTQYF	TRBJ2-3	-	-	TRBV7-9
TGTGCCTGGAGCGCCACAGGGGTCGGATACGAGCAGTACTTC	CAWSATGVGYEQYF	TRBJ2-7	TRBD1	-	TRBV30
TGTGCCACCAGCGCCCAACCGCAGGGGATGCTTAATGAGCAGTTCTTC	CATSAQPQGMLNEQFF	TRBJ2-1	-	-	TRBV15
TGTGCCAGCAGCTTAGGGCCGCGGGGCGGGGAGCTGTTTTTT	CASSLGPRGGELFF	TRBJ2-2	-	-	TRBV7-8
TGTGCCAGCAGTGAATCAGTGCGGGCTAACTATGGCTACCCCTTC	CASSESVRANYGYPF	TRBJ1-2	-	-	TRBV25-1
TGTGCCAGCAGCGTGGACCCGGGGGGGGCGGTGATTGAGCAGTACTTC	CASSVDPGGAVIEQYF	TRBJ2-7	TRBD2	-	TRBV9
TGTGCCAGCAGCCCAGACAGTGTTTACCCAGGCAATCAGCCCCAGCATTTT	CASSPDSVYPGNQPQHF	TRBJ1-5	-	once	TRBV7-2
TGTGCCTGGGCCTATGGACAGGCTTGGGGAGGCGGCTACACCTTC	CAWAYGQAWGGGYTF	TRBJ1-2	TRBD1	few	TRBV30